A selection of T cell receptor beta chains follows, all from one sample in a study of T-cell reconstitution after alpha-beta-depleted transplantation in children. MiXCR was run by TCRdb on the PCR reads, yielding one entry per CDR3 protein. Among fewer than 750,000 distinct CDR3 sequences listed, 25% to 30% were seen once. The material was PBMCs, obtained before TCRalphabeta/CD19-depleted stem cell transplant. The receptor set was obtained from a boy younger than two with Wiskott-Aldrich syndrome, due to receive a stem cell transplant. The CDR3 runs from the conserved cysteine through the conserved F or W. The order of the fields is clone size, D gene, V gene, J gene, CDR3 protein, CDR3 DNA. The D gene is left open where the match is weak. Part of the rows lack a size; the others show once, few, many or a class for expanded clones.

few,-,TRBV2,TRBJ2-5,CASSVVLQETQYF,TGTGCCAGCAGTGTGGTTCTACAAGAGACCCAGTACTTC
few,TRBD1,TRBV5-1,TRBJ2-7,CASSLGDREVSYEQYF,TGCGCCAGCAGCTTGGGGGACAGGGAAGTGAGCTACGAGCAGTACTTC
-,-,TRBV20-1,TRBJ2-3,CSASPPLFPDTQYF,TGCAGTGCTTCTCCGCCACTTTTTCCGGATACGCAGTATTTT
-,TRBD2,TRBV7-2,TRBJ2-5,CASSGGGGSQYF,TGTGCCAGCAGCGGAGGCGGGGGGTCCCAGTACTTC
-,-,TRBV29-1,TRBJ2-2,CSVDGPNTGELFF,TGCAGCGTGGACGGTCCGAACACCGGGGAGCTGTTTTTT
-,TRBD1,TRBV2,TRBJ1-5,CASNIQGADQPQHF,TGTGCCAGCAATATACAGGGGGCGGATCAGCCCCAGCATTTT
-,-,TRBV28,TRBJ2-1,CASEQGRNNEQFF,TGTGCCAGCGAACAGGGAAGGAACAATGAGCAGTTCTTC
few,-,TRBV5-1,TRBJ1-1,CASKLGGFSTEAFF,TGCGCCAGTAAGCTTGGAGGGTTTAGTACTGAAGCTTTCTTT
-,TRBD2,TRBV12-3/TRBV12-4,TRBJ2-1,CASSFYSIAGSYNEQFF,TGTGCCAGCAGTTTTTATAGTATAGCGGGGTCCTACAATGAGCAGTTCTTC
few,-,TRBV28,TRBJ1-2,CASSLWEERGYTF,TGTGCCAGCAGTTTATGGGAAGAGCGGGGCTACACCTTC
few,-,TRBV28,TRBJ2-7,CASSLWRVSYEQYF,TGTGCCAGCAGTTTATGGAGGGTTTCCTACGAGCAGTACTTC
-,TRBD1,TRBV7-9,TRBJ2-7,CASSQPATGGLESYEQYF,TGTGCCAGCAGCCAGCCGGCGACAGGGGGGTTGGAATCCTACGAGCAGTACTTC
-,-,TRBV3-1,TRBJ2-5,CASTFLGSEETQYF,TGTGCCAGCACATTCCTGGGTAGCGAGGAGACCCAGTACTTC
few,-,TRBV20-1,TRBJ1-2,CSARQALNYGYTF,TGCAGTGCCAGACAGGCGCTTAACTATGGCTACACCTTC
few,-,TRBV6-1,TRBJ2-5,CASSELLETQYF,TGTGCCAGCAGTGAACTACTAGAGACCCAGTACTTC
few,-,TRBV27,TRBJ2-3,CASSPSGGTQYF,TGTGCCAGCAGTCCCTCAGGTGGTACGCAGTATTTT
-,-,TRBV7-8,TRBJ2-2,CASSNPGHFTGELFF,TGTGCCAGCAGCAACCCGGGACACTTCACCGGGGAGCTGTTTTTT
few,-,TRBV14,TRBJ2-7,CASSQEGQLYEQYF,TGTGCCAGCAGCCAAGAAGGACAGCTTTACGAGCAGTACTTC
-,-,TRBV9,TRBJ2-5,CASSPRSGGKGSIGETQYF,TGTGCCAGCAGCCCCAGATCAGGAGGAAAGGGTTCTATTGGGGAGACCCAGTACTTC
few,-,TRBV29-1,TRBJ2-2,CSGRSGAGELFF,TGCAGCGGCCGATCTGGGGCCGGGGAGCTGTTTTTT
-,-,TRBV9,TRBJ2-7,CASSVGGGLGAYEQYF,TGTGCCAGCAGCGTAGGTGGTGGGCTCGGGGCCTACGAGCAGTACTTC
few,TRBD2,TRBV7-9,TRBJ2-1,CASSLKAGRGLYNEQFF,TGTGCCAGCAGCTTAAAAGCCGGGAGGGGTTTGTACAATGAGCAGTTCTTC
-,-,TRBV5-5,TRBJ2-1,CASRRLVSYNEQFF,TGTGCCAGCAGGCGACTAGTGTCCTACAATGAGCAGTTCTTC
-,-,TRBV30,TRBJ2-2,CAWIRGRTGELFF,TGTGCCTGGATCAGGGGCCGCACCGGGGAGCTGTTTTTT
-,-,TRBV20-1,TRBJ2-3,CSASEAGITDTQYF,TGCAGTGCTAGCGAAGCGGGTATCACAGATACGCAGTATTTT
few,-,TRBV3-1,TRBJ2-7,CASSQWQSAYEQYF,TGTGCCAGCAGCCAATGGCAGTCGGCCTACGAGCAGTACTTC
-,-,TRBV20-1,TRBJ1-3,CSAAGPGAGNTIYF,TGCAGTGCGGCAGGGCCGGGCGCTGGAAACACCATATATTTT
-,-,TRBV5-5,TRBJ2-1,CASSLVLSYNEQFF,TGTGCCAGCAGCTTGGTGTTGAGTTACAATGAGCAGTTCTTC
-,-,TRBV5-1,TRBJ1-4,CASSLWSGRGEKLFF,TGCGCCAGCAGCCTATGGTCAGGAAGGGGTGAAAAACTGTTTTTT
many,-,TRBV12-3/TRBV12-4,TRBJ2-6,CASSSRGSGANVLTF,TGTGCCAGCAGCTCCCGGGGGAGCGGGGCCAACGTCCTGACTTTC
-,TRBD1,TRBV2,TRBJ2-7,CASSAMTGLDEQYF,TGTGCCAGCAGTGCTATGACAGGGTTGGACGAGCAGTACTTC
-,TRBD1,TRBV29-1,TRBJ2-5,CSGYRGETQYF,TGCAGCGGCTACAGGGGAGAGACCCAGTACTTC
-,-,TRBV5-8,TRBJ1-6,CASSLVYQGPNSPLHF,TGTGCCAGCAGCTTGGTTTATCAGGGCCCGAATTCACCCCTCCACTTT
-,TRBD2,TRBV5-1,TRBJ2-3,CASSLTSGRVKGTDTQYF,TGCGCCAGCAGCTTGACTAGCGGGAGGGTCAAGGGCACAGATACGCAGTATTTT
-,-,TRBV9,TRBJ2-7,CASSVGVGEDYEQYF,TGTGCCAGCAGCGTAGGGGTAGGGGAGGACTACGAGCAGTACTTC
-,TRBD2,TRBV6-5,TRBJ2-1,CASSYAPSGSLYEQFF,TGTGCCAGCAGTTACGCGCCTAGCGGGAGTTTGTATGAGCAGTTCTTC
-,TRBD2,TRBV5-1,TRBJ2-2,CASSLYGTSFLTGELFF,TGCGCCAGCAGTCTTTACGGGACTAGCTTCCTTACCGGGGAGCTGTTTTTT
few,-,TRBV29-1,TRBJ2-3,CSVGTSDTQYF,TGCAGCGTGGGGACTTCAGATACGCAGTATTTT
-,-,TRBV20-1,TRBJ2-4,CSARVSKNIQYF,TGCAGTGCTAGAGTTTCCAAAAACATTCAGTACTTC
-,-,TRBV6-5,TRBJ2-3,CASSYSTGGMTQYF,TGTGCCAGCAGTTACTCGACCGGAGGTATGACGCAGTATTTT